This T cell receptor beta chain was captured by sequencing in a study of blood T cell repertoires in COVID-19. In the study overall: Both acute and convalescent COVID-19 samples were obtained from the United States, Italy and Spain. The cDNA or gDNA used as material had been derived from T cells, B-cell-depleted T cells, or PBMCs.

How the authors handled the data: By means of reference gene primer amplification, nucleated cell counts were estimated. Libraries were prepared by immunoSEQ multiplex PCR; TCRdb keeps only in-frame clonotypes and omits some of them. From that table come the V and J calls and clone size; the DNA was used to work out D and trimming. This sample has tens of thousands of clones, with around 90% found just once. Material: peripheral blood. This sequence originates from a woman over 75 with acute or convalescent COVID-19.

This CDR3 is CSVPSPGHTEAFF. CDR3 bases: TGCAGCGTCCCCTCTCCGGGTCACACTGAAGCTTTCTTT. The chain uses TRBV29-1 and TRBJ1-1; D remains unclear. The ends were cut back, 6 bases at V and 3 bases at J, with 14 bases in the middle. This CDR3 has 13 residues. Per germline, CDR1 SQVTM and CDR2 ANQGSEA. The full variable domain, completed using reference TRBV29-1 and TRBJ1-1, is SAVISQKPSRDICQRGTSLTIQCQVDSQVTMMFWYRQQPGQSLTLIATANQGSEATYESGFVIDKFPISRPNLTFSTLTVSNMSPEDSSIYLCSVPSPGHTEAFFGQGTRLTVV.